The clone carrying this T cell receptor beta chain was seen a few times. Its antigen remains unidentified. This CDR3 contains 16 residues. The V and J ends lost 6 bases and 5 bases, in that order; junction bases with no gene match: 8. Germline V CDR1 and CDR2: SNHLY, FYNNEI. The data originate from a study of cytomegalovirus exposure and HLA in healthy donors. Study-wide results and limits: Sequencing depth across donors, presence/absence analyses assumed, was roughly uniform. A later look showed TCR association rates differing by HLA locus, highest for DRB1 and lowest for HLA-C.

This PCR relied on a set of 60 Vbeta primers and 13 Jbeta primers. This table comes from immunoSEQ multiplex PCR, and its TCRdb copy is limited to in-frame clones, with some not included. The repertoire has around 100,000 clones, roughly 74% of them found once; the top ten carry 1.5% to 2%. The TCR was taken from a woman aged 40 to 49 in good health and CMV-seronegative. The rearrangement uses TRBV2 and TRBJ2-3, with 13 positions matching TRBD2. The sequenced sample consisted of PBMCs. CDR3 residues: CASRAGTSGILDTQYF. Written as DNA, the CDR3 is TGTGCCAGCAGAGCAGGGACTAGCGGGATATTAGATACGCAGTATTTT.